This paragraph reports one T cell receptor beta chain. Its antigen is currently unknown. The entry originates in a study of shared clonotypes between healthy human individuals. Study summary: CD4 naive and CD4 memory each took three plates per donor, while CD8 naive took two and CD8 memory one. Broader study findings: On the whole, naive subsets had larger estimated richness than memory subsets had.

As processed by the authors: Filtering differed since immunoSEQ provided only junctions, with no quality scores. Data came from immunoSEQ multiplex PCR; TCRdb stores just in-frame clones and leaves some out. D and trimming were read from the DNA, whereas the V and J calls and clone size are those reported in that table. The sample records about 590,000 clones, 95% to 96% being singletons. Germline assignment: CDR1 LNHNV and CDR2 YYDKDF (reference sequence). The CDR3 sequence is 17 residues long. The junction had 10 bases not matched to a gene; V was cut back by 8 bases and J by 1 base. CD45RO-negative cells were positively selected for CCR7, leaving out terminally differentiated effector memory CD45RA+ cells. Study donors comprised healthy, HIV-negative adults devoid of recent acute infection or vaccination.

This sequence was found in a woman aged 30 to 39 in good health. The V gene is TRBV15, the J gene TRBJ2-7; 14 bases match TRBD2. The material sequenced was naive CD8+ T cells sorted from blood. CDR3 nucleotide sequence: TGTGCCACCGTGGGACTAGCGGGAGACCCGGGGTCCTACGAGCAGTACTTC. It is translated as CATVGLAGDPGSYEQYF.